These 30 T cell receptor beta chains were all obtained from the same sample, sequenced in a study of cytomegalovirus exposure and HLA in healthy donors. In the PCR, 60 Vbeta and 13 Jbeta primers were used. Repertoires were generated with immunoSEQ multiplex PCR, while TCRdb's copy carries only in-frame clones and drops some. In the table there are fewer than 150,000 clones, about 78% of which are singletons. Sequencing input: PBMCs. Receptors originate from a man aged 35-49 years in good health and CMV-seropositive.

Here the CDR3 DNA reads TGTGCCTGGGCCCGGAGCTCTGGAAACACCATATATTTT. Protein: CAWARSSGNTIYF. The chain has TRBV30 and TRBJ1-3; D remains ambiguous. The germline V gene encodes CDR1 GTSNPN and CDR2 SVGIG (reference sequence). The V end was cut by 5 bases, the J end by 0 bases, with 8 bases between. This CDR3 spans 13 amino acids.

This clone occurred once. V is TRBV18 and J is TRBJ1-5; D remains unclear. CDR3 length equals 14 residues. Germline V gene sequence: CDR1 KGHSH, CDR2 LQKENI. V lost 3 bases, J lost 0 bases, and 6 bases lay in between. CDR3 amino acids: CASSPDTSNQPQHF. Here the CDR3 DNA reads TGTGCCAGCTCACCCGACACTAGCAATCAGCCCCAGCATTTT.

The chain has TRBV10-3 and TRBJ1-5; 7 positions agree with TRBD1. The J segment lost 2 bases and the V segment lost 4 bases, leaving 2 bases of the junction unmatched. Germline V gene data show CDR1 as ENHRY and CDR2 as SYGVKD. The CDR3 covers 14 residues. CDR3 region: CAISAQGGNQPQHF. CDR3 in DNA: TGTGCCATCAGTGCCCAGGGGGGCAATCAGCCCCAGCATTTT.

The chain combines TRBV6-4 with TRBJ2-3; 10 positions match TRBD2. With V trimmed by 3 bases and J by 4 bases, 4 bases remained unmatched. The CDR3 runs to 15 residues. Germline CDR1 is MRHNA and CDR2 is SNTAGT. The DNA of the CDR3 is TGTGCCAGCAGTGAACAGCGGGGGGGCCCAGATACGCAGTATTTT. This codes for CASSEQRGGPDTQYF.

In this sample, this clone turned up a few times. The V gene is TRBV29-1, the J gene TRBJ1-4; TRBD1 matches 12 bases. This CDR3 region has 15 residues. Germline V gene sequence: CDR1 SQVTM, CDR2 ANQGSEA. Trimming removed 1 base from V and 10 bases from J; junction bases left unmatched: 7. The CDR3 reads CSVEGWGTGGGKLFF. The CDR3 nucleotides read TGCAGCGTTGAAGGATGGGGGACAGGGGGCGGAAAACTGTTTTTT. Complete variable domain (other parts from reference TRBV29-1 and TRBJ1-4): SAVISQKPSRDICQRGTSLTIQCQVDSQVTMMFWYRQQPGQSLTLIATANQGSEATYESGFVIDKFPISRPNLTFSTLTVSNMSPEDSSIYLCSVEGWGTGGGKLFFGSGTQLSVL.

The rearrangement uses TRBV11-2 and TRBJ2-3; 8 bases line up with TRBD2. This CDR3 has 13 residues. J gave up 6 bases and V 5 bases, and 4 bases lay outside the gene matches. Germline V gene sequence: CDR1 SGHAT, CDR2 FQNNGV. The CDR3 here is CASSRSGGDTQYF. DNA for the CDR3: TGTGCCAGCAGCAGATCGGGGGGGGATACGCAGTATTTT.

The rearrangement joins TRBV11-2 to TRBJ2-2, with a possible D match to TRBD1 (5 bases). CDR1 and CDR2 (germline): SGHAT, FQNNGV. The CDR3 covers 15 residues. V lost 5 bases and J lost 0, with 10 bases in between. The CDR3 DNA is TGTGCCAGCAGCGCGGACACCGCGAACACCGGGGAGCTGTTTTTT. The encoded protein is CASSADTANTGELFF.

CDR3 amino acids: CASSLLAGGLYEQYF. DNA of the CDR3: TGCGCCAGCAGCTTGTTAGCGGGAGGACTCTACGAGCAGTACTTC. The rearrangement uses TRBV5-1 and TRBJ2-7; 10 bases align to TRBD2. The CDR3 runs 15 residues. Germline V lookup: CDR1 SGHRS, CDR2 YFSETQ. V lost 1 base, J lost 3 bases, and 4 bases stayed unmatched. Full variable domain (remainder filled in from reference TRBV5-1 and TRBJ2-7): KAGVTQTPRYLIKTRGQQVTLSCSPISGHRSVSWYQQTPGQGLQFLFEYFSETQRNKGNFPGRFSGRQFSNSRSEMNVSTLELGDSALYLCASSLLAGGLYEQYFGPGTRLTVT.

The V call is TRBV7-2, the J call TRBJ2-5; 9 positions agree with TRBD2. Per the germline V gene, CDR1 is SGHTA and CDR2 is FQGNSA. The CDR3 runs 16 residues. V shed 0 bases and J 2 bases; nucleotides not matched to a gene: 4. CDR3 nucleotides: TGTGCCAGCAGCTTAGCGTTGGCGGGAGGGCAAGAGACCCAGTACTTC. Protein: CASSLALAGGQETQYF.

This clone was recorded only once. V usage is TRBV11-3 and J usage is TRBJ1-2; D possibly corresponds to TRBD1 (5 bases). Trimming pared 5 bases from V and 2 bases from J, leaving 12 bases between. The CDR3 length is 14 residues. Looked up from germline, CDR1 is SGHNT and CDR2 is YENEEA. The CDR3 here is CASSPSPGNYGYTF. The CDR3, as DNA: TGTGCCAGCAGCCCTTCCCCAGGGAACTATGGCTACACCTTC. The whole variable domain, filled in from reference TRBV11-3 and TRBJ1-2, reads EAGVVQSPRYKIIEKKQPVAFWCNPISGHNTLYWYLQNLGQGPELLIRYENEEAVDDSQLPKDRFSAERLKGVDSTLKIQPAELGDSAVYLCASSPSPGNYGYTFGSGTRLTVV.

The chain uses TRBV21-1 and TRBJ2-3; whether TRBD1, the table's D call, matches the DNA was not checked. TRBV21-1 represents a pseudogene. CDR3 length: 16 amino acids. CDR3 sequence (DNA): TGTGCCAGCAGCCATAGCCGACAGGGGAGCACAGATACGCAGTATTTT. This gives the protein CASSHSRQGSTDTQYF.

The V gene is TRBV25-1, the J gene TRBJ2-1; the D gene is possibly TRBD1 (6 bases). This CDR3 is 16 amino acids long. Germline V gene data show CDR1 as MGHDK and CDR2 as SYGVNS. V lost 1 base and J lost 10, with 20 bases in between. CDR3 sequence: CASSESVRVGAGEQFF. Here the CDR3 DNA reads TGTGCCAGCAGTGAATCCGTGAGAGTGGGGGCAGGCGAGCAGTTCTTC. Complete variable domain (other parts from reference TRBV25-1 and TRBJ2-1): EADIYQTPRYLVIGTGKKITLECSQTMGHDKMYWYQQDPGMELHLIHYSYGVNSTEKGDLSSESTVSRIRTEHFPLTLESARPSHTSQYLCASSESVRVGAGEQFFGPGTRLTVL.

This rearrangement joins TRBV9 to TRBJ1-2; 11 bases are shared with TRBD1. The CDR3 is 17 amino acids. Germline CDR1 SGDLS, CDR2 YYNGEE. The junction had 10 bases not matched to a gene; V was cut back by 0 bases and J by 6 bases. Here the CDR3 reads CASSVVYRDRGKDGYTF. In DNA form, the CDR3 reads TGTGCCAGCAGCGTAGTATACCGGGACAGGGGGAAGGATGGCTACACCTTC.

J is TRBJ2-5 and V is TRBV7-8; 7 positions agree with TRBD1. Germline CDR1 is SGHVS and CDR2 is FQNEAQ. Germline trimming cut 4 bases from V and 5 bases from J; bases unmatched to any gene: 10. This CDR3 has 15 residues. CDR3 protein: CASSSSSGGWETQYF. CDR3 nucleotide sequence: TGTGCCAGCAGCTCATCTTCAGGGGGTTGGGAGACCCAGTACTTC.

This rearrangement joins TRBV7-2 to TRBJ1-2, with D perhaps TRBD1 (5 bases). V lost 5 bases, J lost 0 bases, and 13 bases lay in between. The CDR3 extends over 15 amino acids. Germline V gives CDR1 SGHTA, CDR2 FQGNSA. CDR3 DNA sequence: TGTGCCAGCAGCCTAGGGGCAGGGACTAACTATGGCTACACCTTC. This codes for CASSLGAGTNYGYTF.

This clone came up once. J is TRBJ2-3 and V is TRBV28; TRBD2 aligns across 8 bases. V trimming: 1 base; J trimming: 3 bases; junction bases outside the gene matches: 9. This CDR3 is built from 17 residues. Germline V gene data show CDR1 as MDHEN and CDR2 as SYDVKM. The CDR3 loop reads CASSLLVAGGSTDTQYF. The CDR3 DNA sequence: TGTGCCAGCAGTTTATTAGTGGCGGGAGGTTCTACAGATACGCAGTATTTT.

The V call is TRBV10-3, the J call TRBJ2-5, with 8 bases lining up with TRBD1. The CDR3 consists of 15 residues. CDR1 and CDR2 (germline): ENHRY, SYGVKD. The V gene end was trimmed by 6 bases and the J gene end by 2 bases; junction bases not matched to a gene: 8. This CDR3 reads CAIRAPGQGQETQYF. Here the CDR3 DNA reads TGTGCCATCAGGGCTCCCGGACAGGGACAAGAGACCCAGTACTTC.

The rearrangement uses TRBV15 and TRBJ1-6, with 7 bases aligning to TRBD1. The CDR3 runs to 15 residues. Germline CDR1 LNHNV, CDR2 YYDKDF (reference sequence). The J segment lost 7 bases and the V segment lost 1 base, leaving 4 bases of the junction unmatched. The CDR3 DNA reads TGTGCCACCAGCAGAGTGATAGGGGGCAATTCACCCCTCCACTTT. It is translated as CATSRVIGGNSPLHF. Full variable domain (missing parts from reference TRBV15 and TRBJ1-6): DAMVIQNPRYQVTQFGKPVTLSCSQTLNHNVMYWYQQKSSQAPKLLFHYYDKDFNNEADTPDNFQSRRPNTSFCFLDIRSPGLGDTAMYLCATSRVIGGNSPLHFGNGTRLTVT.

This clone occurred a few times. The rearrangement uses TRBV5-8 and TRBJ2-3; no clear D gene. Germline CDR1 reads SGHTS; CDR2 reads YDEGEE. This CDR3 contains 15 residues. V was clipped by 1 base and J by 2 bases, with 11 bases between them. This chain's CDR3 is CASSLWRVTTDTQYF. CDR3 in DNA: TGTGCCAGCAGCTTGTGGAGAGTAACCACAGATACGCAGTATTTT.

V usage is TRBV7-9 and J usage is TRBJ2-7; possibly TRBD1 for D (6 bases). Germline V lookup: CDR1 SEHNR, CDR2 FQNEAQ (reference sequence). Deletions cut 3 bases from V and 6 bases from J, with 21 bases between. This CDR3 contains 16 residues. For the CDR3, the DNA is TGTGCCAGCAGCTTGGGCCCCCGGGCGCAAGGGGGCGAGCAGTACTTC. Translated: CASSLGPRAQGGEQYF.

The V gene is TRBV28, the J gene TRBJ1-2; D is uncertain. This CDR3 comprises 14 residues. Trimming took off 1 base at V and 0 bases at J, with 6 bases between the two ends. The germline CDR1 and CDR2 sequences are MDHEN and SYDVKM. CDR3 sequence reads: CASSLYTPNYGYTF. The CDR3, as DNA: TGTGCCAGCAGTTTATATACTCCTAACTATGGCTACACCTTC.

The rearrangement joins TRBV29-1 to TRBJ1-1, with D perhaps matching TRBD1 (6 bases). V shed 4 bases and J shed 0 bases, with 12 bases lying between them. Per germline, CDR1 SQVTM and CDR2 ANQGSEA. The CDR3 has 14 residues. The CDR3 DNA reads TGCAGCGTTGCGTACAGGGCGATGAACACTGAAGCTTTCTTT. Its protein product is CSVAYRAMNTEAFF.

The V call is TRBV7-9, the J call TRBJ2-7, with TRBD2 identical over 10 bases. The length of the CDR3 is 16 residues. Germline V CDR1 and CDR2: SEHNR, FQNEAQ (reference sequence). The V and J ends lost 4 bases and 5 bases, in that order; junction bases with no gene match: 11. The CDR3: CASSSHGTSVFDEQYF. Written as DNA, the CDR3 is TGTGCCAGCAGCTCCCACGGGACTAGCGTTTTTGACGAGCAGTACTTC.

The gene calls are TRBV5-4 and TRBJ2-3; 10 nucleotides align to TRBD1. After removal of 0 bases from V and 2 bases from J, the junction contained 3 bases not matched to a gene. The CDR3 runs 16 residues. The V gene's germline CDR1 is SGHNT and CDR2 YYREEE (reference sequence). The CDR3 DNA reads TGTGCCAGCAGCTTGGGTGGGACAGGGGTCACAGATACGCAGTATTTT. Protein sequence: CASSLGGTGVTDTQYF.

This clone was seen only a few times. The chain recombines TRBV13 with TRBJ1-5, with D tentatively TRBD1 (6 bases). This CDR3 comprises 15 residues. Germline V lookup: CDR1 PRHDT, CDR2 FYEKMQ (reference sequence). The V end was cut by 1 base, the J end by 5 bases, with 12 bases between. The CDR3 region is CASSLAPPGDQPQHF. CDR3 nucleotides: TGTGCCAGCAGCTTAGCCCCGCCAGGGGATCAGCCCCAGCATTTT.

V gene TRBV5-6 combines with J gene TRBJ1-1; D unclear. V lost 2 bases to trimming and J lost 7 bases, with 9 bases between them. The germline V gene encodes CDR1 SGHDT and CDR2 YYEEEE. This CDR3 has 12 amino acids. The CDR3, as DNA: TGTGCCAGCAGCTTTGGCACCAGTGAAGCTTTCTTT. It specifies CASSFGTSEAFF.

The gene calls are TRBV7-9 and TRBJ1-1, with D maybe TRBD1 (5 bases). Trimming took off 6 bases at V and 1 base at J, with 18 bases between the two ends. This CDR3 spans 16 amino acids. In germline, CDR1 is SEHNR, CDR2 FQNEAQ (reference sequence). The CDR3 DNA sequence: TGTGCCAGCAGTCCCCGCAGCGACAGTAAGAACACTGAAGCTTTCTTT. This translates into CASSPRSDSKNTEAFF.

This chain connects TRBV2 to TRBJ1-3; 8 bases match TRBD1. This CDR3 has 14 residues. Looked up from germline, CDR1 is SNHLY and CDR2 is FYNNEI. V lost 3 bases, J lost 4 bases, and 2 bases stayed unmatched. CDR3 sequence reads: CASSDGTGGNTIYF. CDR3 nucleotides: TGTGCCAGCAGTGACGGGACAGGAGGAAACACCATATATTTT.

This sequence joins TRBV9 and TRBJ2-7; 7 bases are shared with TRBD2. The CDR3 has 15 residues. The junction had 9 bases not matched to a gene; V was cut back by 4 bases and J by 2 bases. Germline V gene data show CDR1 as SGDLS and CDR2 as YYNGEE. The CDR3 here is CASSPSPSGAYEQYF. In DNA, the CDR3 is TGTGCCAGCAGCCCTAGTCCTAGCGGTGCCTACGAGCAGTACTTC.

The rearrangement joins TRBV9 to TRBJ2-1, with 7 positions matching TRBD2. Germline V CDR1 and CDR2: SGDLS, YYNGEE. V was clipped by 5 bases and J by 6 bases; unmatched bases: 11. The CDR3 covers 15 residues. The DNA for the CDR3 is TGTGCCAGCAGTCGCTATGGACTAGACGGCAATGAGCAGTTCTTC. Protein sequence: CASSRYGLDGNEQFF.